This TCR beta chain was recorded in a study of Graves' ophthalmopathy and Graves' hyperthyroidism. There are many counts of this clonotype. The CDR3 extends over 14 amino acids. The germline V gene has CDR1 MDHEN and CDR2 SYDVKM. Deletions cut 4 bases from V and 1 base from J, with 10 bases between. RNA transcripts served as template for amplifying TCR beta CDR3 sequences. Second-round multiplex PCR came after first-round RT-PCR with HTBI primers. TCRdb reanalysed the multiplex PCR reads using MiXCR and keeps one entry per CDR3 protein. The sample has some 520,000 distinct CDR3 sequences; about 15% are singletons.

The receptor's source is a woman aged 25-40 years with Graves' ophthalmopathy. The rearrangement joins TRBV28 to TRBJ1-2, with D possibly TRBD1 on 6 matching bases. The sequenced sample was blood. CDR3: CASSSGHLNYGYTF. CDR3 DNA: TGTGCCAGCAGTTCGGGACACCTTAACTATGGCTACACCTTC.